Listed here are 21 T cell receptor beta chains from one sample, sequenced in a study of CD8 T cells in Susac syndrome. cDNA came from 0.5 to 1 ug RNA primed by random hexamers. TCRdb fed the immunoSEQ multiplex PCR reads into MiXCR, producing one record per CDR3 protein. Among about 150,000 distinct CDR3 sequences listed, about 95% were seen once. The sequencing sample was made of CD4+ T cells from PBMCs. The receptors were gathered from a human donor with multiple sclerosis.

The chain recombines TRBV30 with TRBJ1-2; D possibly corresponds to TRBD1 (5 bases). The germline V gene has CDR1 GTSNPN and CDR2 SVGIG (reference sequence). The V and J ends lost 3 bases and 8 bases respectively, with 19 bases between them. This CDR3 comprises 14 residues. In nucleotides, the CDR3 is TGTGCCTGGAGCCAAGTCGGCAGGGTTAAGGGCTACACCTTC. Translation gives CAWSQVGRVKGYTF.

This clonotype was detected once. The chain recombines TRBV29-1 with TRBJ1-2; 8 nucleotides match TRBD1. CDR3 length: 13 residues. Germline CDR1 and CDR2: SQVTM and ANQGSEA. Unmatched junction bases numbered 9, after V lost 7 bases and J lost 5 bases. For the CDR3, the DNA is TGCAGCGGACTACAGGGGGACTGGTATGGCTACACCTTC. Protein product: CSGLQGDWYGYTF. The complete variable domain, with remaining parts taken from reference TRBV29-1 and TRBJ1-2, reads SAVISQKPSRDICQRGTSLTIQCQVDSQVTMMFWYRQQPGQSLTLIATANQGSEATYESGFVIDKFPISRPNLTFSTLTVSNMSPEDSSIYLCSGLQGDWYGYTFGSGTRLTVV.

The chain joins TRBV15 to TRBJ1-2, with D unresolved. The ends were cut back, 0 bases at V and 4 bases at J, with 15 bases in the middle. The CDR3 runs 16 residues. Germline CDR1 is LNHNV and CDR2 is YYDKDF (reference sequence). The CDR3: CATSRDMSSYRYGYTF. The DNA for the CDR3 is TGTGCCACCAGCAGAGATATGAGCAGCTATCGCTATGGCTACACCTTC.

This clonotype was observed a handful of times. The CDR3 DNA reads TGTGCCAGCAGCTTAGGACTAAAGGAGACCCAGTACTTC. Residues: CASSLGLKETQYF. The gene calls are TRBV7-8 and TRBJ2-5; D perhaps matches TRBD2 (5 bases). The CDR3 totals 13 residues. The V end was cut by 1 base, the J end by 5 bases, with 8 bases between. Germline lookup yields CDR1 SGHVS and CDR2 FQNEAQ.

This clonotype was found once. The chain joins TRBV12-3 or TRBV12-4 to TRBJ1-1; D is unclear. Trimming took off 10 bases at V and 4 bases at J, with 10 bases between the two ends. The CDR3 runs 11 residues. Here the CDR3 reads CATRLATEAFF. CDR3 bases: TGTGCCACTCGACTTGCCACTGAAGCTTTCTTT.

V usage is TRBV24-1 and J usage is TRBJ2-5; TRBD1 agrees at 8 bases. CDR1 is KGHDR, CDR2 SFDVKD, per germline. This CDR3 contains 15 residues. The junction had 7 bases not matched to a gene; V was cut back by 4 bases and J by 4 bases. The CDR3 sequence is CATSDTRTGRETQYF. In nucleotides, the CDR3 is TGTGCCACCAGTGACACCCGGACAGGGCGAGAGACCCAGTACTTC.

The chain employs TRBV28 and TRBJ2-2; D not resolved. Trimming pared 6 bases from V and 1 base from J, leaving 21 bases between. The CDR3 spans 18 residues. Germline V gives CDR1 MDHEN, CDR2 SYDVKM. The CDR3 region has the DNA TGTGCCAGCAGCTACCCCACCTTCGGGCAGCTGAACACCGGGGAGCTGTTTTTT. Its protein is CASSYPTFGQLNTGELFF.

The CDR3 DNA reads TGTGCCAGCAGCTTCGACCTCAACAATGAGCAGTTCTTC. The encoded protein is CASSFDLNNEQFF. V and J are TRBV7-9 and TRBJ2-1; the D is unclear. Trimming left V 3 bases short and J 5 bases short, with 8 bases between. Germline V gives CDR1 SEHNR, CDR2 FQNEAQ (reference sequence). The CDR3 loop spans 13 amino acids.

This chain connects TRBV2 to TRBJ1-1; tentative D call: TRBD1 (6 bases). The germline CDR1 and CDR2 sequences are SNHLY and FYNNEI. The CDR3 covers 14 residues. V lost 5 bases and J 1 base, leaving 11 bases between the germline ends. DNA of the CDR3: TGTGCCAGCAGTAAGGAACAGGGGAACACTGAAGCTTTCTTT. Amino acids: CASSKEQGNTEAFF.

The chain recombines TRBV3-1 with TRBJ1-2; D unresolved. CDR1 is LGHDT and CDR2 is YNNKEL in the germline V gene (reference sequence). The germline V and J ends were trimmed by 2 bases and 4 bases, with 11 bases remaining between them. This CDR3 is 14 amino acids long. The CDR3 bases are TGTGCCAGCAGCCAATCGGTCGATAGCTATGGCTACACCTTC. Translated, it gives CASSQSVDSYGYTF.

The chain uses TRBV4-3 and TRBJ1-2, with 9 nucleotides matching TRBD1. This CDR3 is 15 amino acids long. The germline gives CDR1 LGHNA, CDR2 YSLEER. Losses at the gene ends were 4 bases for V and 3 bases for J; bases not matched to a gene: 6. CDR3 loop: CASSPTGQGHYGYTF. CDR3 DNA sequence: TGCGCCAGCAGCCCCACGGGACAGGGACACTATGGCTACACCTTC.

This chain links TRBV3-1 with TRBJ2-6; TRBD2 is a possible D gene (5 bases). Looked up from germline, CDR1 is LGHDT and CDR2 is YNNKEL (reference sequence). The CDR3 sequence is 17 residues long. V gave up 0 bases and J gave up 2 bases, with 11 bases separating them. CDR3 coding DNA: TGTGCCAGCAGCCAAGATCGGGGATTAGCTGGGGCCAACGTCCTGACTTTC. It encodes CASSQDRGLAGANVLTF.

The chain links TRBV20-1 to TRBJ2-3, with 10 bases fitting TRBD2. The CDR3 loop spans 16 amino acids. Trimming removed 1 base from V and 6 bases from J; junction bases left unmatched: 10. CDR1 DFQATT and CDR2 SNEGSKA come from the germline V gene (reference sequence). The CDR3 coding sequence is TGCAGTGCTAGAGTCTTAGCGGGGGGACGGAAGGATACGCAGTATTTT. Its translation is CSARVLAGGRKDTQYF.

The chain links TRBV3-1 to TRBJ2-7, with 7 bases lining up with TRBD1. This CDR3 comprises 17 residues. V lost 4 bases and J lost 2; bases outside the gene matches: 14. The germline gives CDR1 LGHDT, CDR2 YNNKEL (reference sequence). The CDR3, as DNA: TGTGCCAGCAGCCCCGAGGGGGTCAGGGGACAGACCTACGAGCAGTACTTC. It codes for CASSPEGVRGQTYEQYF.

A single count supports this clonotype. The chain joins TRBV12-3 or TRBV12-4 to TRBJ2-1; no definite D call. The V gene lost 1 base and the J gene lost 1 base, with 5 bases spanning the gap. The CDR3 has 14 residues. CDR3 protein: CASSLGPSYNEQFF. The CDR3 DNA follows: TGTGCCAGCAGTTTAGGACCTTCCTACAATGAGCAGTTCTTC.

This chain joins TRBV30 and TRBJ2-3; 13 nucleotides line up with TRBD2. Germline CDR1 is GTSNPN and CDR2 is SVGIG (reference sequence). Germline trimming cut 2 bases from V and 6 bases from J; bases unmatched to any gene: 14. There are 18 residues in the CDR3. This CDR3 is CAWSSYRTSGGPGDTQYF. The CDR3 DNA reads TGTGCCTGGAGTTCCTACCGGACTAGCGGGGGCCCAGGGGATACGCAGTATTTT.

The chain uses TRBV20-1 and TRBJ1-2, with 8 bases identical to TRBD1. The CDR3 runs to 15 residues. Trimming removed 3 bases from V and 0 bases from J; junction bases left unmatched: 6. Germline V CDR1 and CDR2: DFQATT, SNEGSKA (reference sequence). The CDR3 DNA is TGCAGTGCTAGTCAGGGGGCTGGGGCTAACTATGGCTACACCTTC. Encoded protein: CSASQGAGANYGYTF.

The chain has TRBV10-3 and TRBJ2-6; a weak D match, TRBD1 (5 bases). Germline V gives CDR1 ENHRY, CDR2 SYGVKD. CDR3 size: 14 residues. Trimming left V 3 bases short and J 2 bases short, with 5 bases between. CDR3 loop: CAISDRAGANVLTF. The CDR3 DNA reads as TGTGCCATCAGTGACAGGGCTGGGGCCAACGTCCTGACTTTC.

The chain recombines TRBV2 with TRBJ1-2; D not resolved. The CDR3 length is 14 residues. Germline V gives CDR1 SNHLY, CDR2 FYNNEI. Between the trimmed V and J ends, which lost 7 bases and 4 bases, there was a span of 16 bases. CDR3 region: CASISPRGGYGYTF. CDR3 DNA: TGTGCCAGCATATCCCCACGGGGAGGCTATGGCTACACCTTC. The variable domain in full, completed from reference TRBV2 and TRBJ1-2, reads EPEVTQTPSHQVTQMGQEVILRCVPISNHLYFYWYRQILGQKVEFLVSFYNNEISEKSEIFDDQFSVERPDGSNFTLKIRSTKLEDSAMYFCASISPRGGYGYTFGSGTRLTVV.

The chain combines TRBV15 with TRBJ2-7; 9 nucleotides line up with TRBD1. J gave up 5 bases and V 3 bases, and 5 bases lay outside the gene matches. The CDR3 is made up of 14 amino acids. The germline CDR1 and CDR2 sequences are LNHNV and YYDKDF (reference sequence). The CDR3 protein is CATSSDRGSNEQYF. The CDR3, as DNA: TGTGCCACCAGCAGCGACAGGGGGTCCAACGAGCAGTACTTC.

This clonotype showed up just once. The rearrangement uses TRBV6-6 and TRBJ2-3, with 11 bases that match TRBD1. The V and J ends lost 2 bases and 3 bases, in that order; junction bases with no gene match: 4. The CDR3 contains 16 residues. The V gene's germline CDR1 is MNHNY and CDR2 SVGAGI (reference sequence). CDR3: CASSYRGTGGTDTQYF. CDR3 sequence (DNA): TGTGCCAGCAGTTACAGAGGGACAGGGGGGACAGATACGCAGTATTTT.